A single sample is the source of the 13 T cell receptor beta chains below, sequenced in a study of OX40 agonist ivuxolimab in advanced cancers. Assay: immunoSEQ multiplex PCR; the TCRdb copy retains only in-frame clones and omits some. The sample gives tens of thousands of clones, 81% of which show up once; 5% is in the top ten. Specimen: CD4+ or CD8+ T cells sorted from blood, collected in a trial of the OX40 agonist ivuxolimab. These receptors were taken from an adult with an advanced solid tumor such as melanoma, head and neck, liver or kidney cancer.

This clone has more than one count but fewer than ten. V usage is TRBV6-6 and J usage is TRBJ1-4; D is undetermined. With 5 bases removed from V and 2 bases from J, the gap between germline ends came to 15 bases. There are 16 residues in the CDR3. Germline lookup yields CDR1 MNHNY and CDR2 SVGAGI (reference sequence). CDR3 coding DNA: TGTGCCAGCAGTCCCCTCGGACCGGTGACTAATGAAAAACTGTTTTTT. Amino acids: CASSPLGPVTNEKLFF.

This chain links TRBV2 with TRBJ2-5, with TRBD2 identical over 9 bases. Germline V CDR1 and CDR2: SNHLY, FYNNEI. J lost 2 bases, V lost 6 bases, and 13 bases had no gene match. The CDR3 extends over 17 amino acids. In DNA, the CDR3 is TGTGCCAGCAGGGCCTTCCAACTAGCGGGCGCACAAGAGACCCAGTACTTC. It specifies CASRAFQLAGAQETQYF.

V gene TRBV6-5 combines with J gene TRBJ2-2; D is unclear. Trimming left V 0 bases short and J 7 bases short, with 9 bases between. Looked up from germline, CDR1 is MNHEY and CDR2 is SVGAGI. The CDR3 runs to 14 residues. This CDR3 reads CASSYSGFDGELFF. CDR3 nucleotides: TGTGCCAGCAGTTACTCGGGGTTCGACGGGGAGCTGTTTTTT.

This clone was picked up one time. The chain combines TRBV12-5 with TRBJ1-1, with 9 bases identical to TRBD1. V lost 4 bases and J lost 7; bases outside the gene matches: 4. CDR1 LGHNT and CDR2 FRNRAP come from the germline V gene. This CDR3 is built from 13 residues. CDR3 in DNA: TGTGCTAGTGGTTACAGGGGGCAGGGTGAAGCTTTCTTT. Its translation is CASGYRGQGEAFF.

This chain uses TRBV15 with TRBJ1-3; D ambiguous. The germline V gene encodes CDR1 LNHNV and CDR2 YYDKDF (reference sequence). The CDR3 sequence is 15 residues long. V was cut by 1 base and J by 0 bases, with 7 bases left in between. CDR3 residues: CATSRVGFSGNTIYF. In DNA, the CDR3 is TGTGCCACCAGCAGAGTTGGGTTCTCTGGAAACACCATATATTTT. The full variable domain, its missing parts supplied by reference TRBV15 and TRBJ1-3, is DAMVIQNPRYQVTQFGKPVTLSCSQTLNHNVMYWYQQKSSQAPKLLFHYYDKDFNNEADTPDNFQSRRPNTSFCFLDIRSPGLGDTAMYLCATSRVGFSGNTIYFGEGSWLTVV.

The CDR3 spells CASSPNFWQSNYGYTF. The CDR3, as DNA: TGCGCCAGCAGCCCGAACTTTTGGCAGAGTAACTATGGCTACACCTTC. This chain connects TRBV5-1 to TRBJ1-2; D remains ambiguous. V dropped 4 bases and J dropped 1 base, with 17 bases sitting between them. Germline assignment: CDR1 SGHRS and CDR2 YFSETQ. The CDR3 is 16 residues long.

This clone was detected only once. In nucleotides, the CDR3 is TGTGCCAGCAGCCCCGTCGCTAGCACAGATACGCAGTATTTT. Amino acid sequence: CASSPVASTDTQYF. V and J are TRBV7-9 and TRBJ2-3, with D uncertain. This CDR3 is built from 14 residues. The V end was cut by 5 bases, the J end by 0 bases, with 9 bases between. Germline V gives CDR1 SEHNR, CDR2 FQNEAQ (reference sequence).

This chain uses TRBV6-5 with TRBJ2-1; 8 positions match TRBD2. The germline V gene encodes CDR1 MNHEY and CDR2 SVGAGI. The CDR3 has 15 residues. Trimming removed 2 bases from V and 5 bases from J; junction bases left unmatched: 5. CDR3 sequence reads: CASSYPGGSDNEQFF. The CDR3, as DNA: TGTGCCAGCAGTTACCCGGGGGGGTCCGACAATGAGCAGTTCTTC.

The J gene is TRBJ2-1, the V gene TRBV18, with a tentative D call TRBD1 (5 bases). The V gene lost 1 base and the J gene lost 7 bases, with 14 bases spanning the gap. The CDR3 has 15 amino acids. Per germline, CDR1 KGHSH and CDR2 LQKENI. CDR3 amino acids: CASSPQGINFNEQFF. The DNA for the CDR3 is TGTGCCAGCTCACCACAGGGGATTAATTTTAATGAGCAGTTCTTC. Full variable domain (rest looked up from reference TRBV18 and TRBJ2-1): NAGVMQNPRHLVRRRGQEARLRCSPMKGHSHVYWYRQLPEEGLKFMVYLQKENIIDESGMPKERFSAEFPKEGPSILRIQQVVRGDSAAYFCASSPQGINFNEQFFGPGTRLTVL.

The V call is TRBV2, the J call TRBJ2-1, with D perhaps matching TRBD1 (5 bases). The CDR3 totals 16 residues. V was pared by 2 bases and J by 3 bases, with 14 bases between. CDR1 SNHLY and CDR2 FYNNEI come from the germline V gene. CDR3 in DNA: TGTGCCAGCAGTGAAAGGGGAACAGTCCTCTACAATGAGCAGTTCTTC. It translates to CASSERGTVLYNEQFF.

The CDR3 DNA is TGTGCCAGCAGCTTGAACAGGGGGATGATGAACACTGAAGCTTTCTTT. Protein sequence: CASSLNRGMMNTEAFF. The chain is built from TRBV5-4 and TRBJ1-1, with 8 nucleotides matching TRBD1. The CDR3 spans 16 residues. Germline CDR1 is SGHNT and CDR2 is YYREEE (reference sequence). V shed 1 base, J shed 0 bases, and the junction held 5 bases outside the gene matches.

This clone has a count of ten or more. V gene TRBV6-4 combines with J gene TRBJ1-6, with D unresolved. This CDR3 is 13 amino acids long. V was trimmed by 0 bases and J by 9 bases, leaving 6 bases between them. The germline CDR1 and CDR2 sequences are MRHNA and SNTAGT. The DNA for the CDR3 is TGTGCCAGCAGTGACTCGGAGGGTTCACCCCTCCACTTT. Its translation: CASSDSEGSPLHF.

This clone is deemed large. The chain employs TRBV2 and TRBJ1-4; the D gene is possibly TRBD1 (5 bases). This CDR3 spans 15 amino acids. Germline-derived CDR1 and CDR2 are SNHLY and FYNNEI. V was trimmed by 6 bases and J by 7 bases, leaving 18 bases between them. In DNA form, the CDR3 reads TGTGCCAGCAGCCTAGAGGGAACCGGGGGTGAAAAACTGTTTTTT. It specifies CASSLEGTGGEKLFF.